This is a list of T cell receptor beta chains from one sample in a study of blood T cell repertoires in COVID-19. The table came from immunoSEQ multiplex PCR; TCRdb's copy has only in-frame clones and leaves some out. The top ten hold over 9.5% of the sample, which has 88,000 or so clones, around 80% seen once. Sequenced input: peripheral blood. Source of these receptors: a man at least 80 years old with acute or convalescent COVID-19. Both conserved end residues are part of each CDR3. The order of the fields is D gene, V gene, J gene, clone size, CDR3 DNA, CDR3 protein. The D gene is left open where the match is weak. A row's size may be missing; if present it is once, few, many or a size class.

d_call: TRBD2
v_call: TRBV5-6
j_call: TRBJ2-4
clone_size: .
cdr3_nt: TGTGCCAGCAGCGCGGGGGGGCTAGCCAAAAACATTCAGTACTTC
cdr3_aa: CASSAGGLAKNIQYF

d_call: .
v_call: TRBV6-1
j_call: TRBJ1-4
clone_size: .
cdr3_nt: TGTGCCAGCAGTGAAAACTCGGGGGGAATAAATGAAAAACTGTTTTTT
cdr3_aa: CASSENSGGINEKLFF

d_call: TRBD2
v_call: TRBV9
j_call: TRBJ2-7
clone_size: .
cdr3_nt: TGTGCCAGCAGCCCCCCCGGGACTAGCTCCAACGAGCAGTACTTC
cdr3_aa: CASSPPGTSSNEQYF

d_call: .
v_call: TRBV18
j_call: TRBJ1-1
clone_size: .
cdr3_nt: TGTGCCAGCTCACCACTTAGAGGAGTTAACACTGAAGCTTTCTTT
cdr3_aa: CASSPLRGVNTEAFF

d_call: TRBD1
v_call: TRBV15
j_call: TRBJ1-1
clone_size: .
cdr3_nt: TGTGCCACCAGCAGCCGGGACAGGGTTCCAACTGAAGCTTTCTTT
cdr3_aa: CATSSRDRVPTEAFF

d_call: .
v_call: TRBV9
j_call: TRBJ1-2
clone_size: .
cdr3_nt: TGTGCCAGCAGCGTAGACCCGCGAGGTTATGGCTACACCTTC
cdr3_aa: CASSVDPRGYGYTF

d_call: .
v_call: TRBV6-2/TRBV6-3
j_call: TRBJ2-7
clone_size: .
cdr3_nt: TGTGCCAGCAGCCTACGACAGGTTACCTACGAGCAGTACTTC
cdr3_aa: CASSLRQVTYEQYF

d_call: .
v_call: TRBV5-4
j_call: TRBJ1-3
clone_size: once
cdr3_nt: TGTGCCAGCAGCTCCTTTTCCGGGGGGGGAAACACCATATATTTT
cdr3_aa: CASSSFSGGGNTIYF

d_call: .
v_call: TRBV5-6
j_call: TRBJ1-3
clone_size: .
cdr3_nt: TGTGCCAGCAGCCCACCGGGAGGCTCTGGAAACACCATATATTTT
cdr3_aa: CASSPPGGSGNTIYF

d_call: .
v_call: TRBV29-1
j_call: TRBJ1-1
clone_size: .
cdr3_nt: TGCAGCGTTGGGTCCGGGGGGGTCACTGAAGCTTTCTTT
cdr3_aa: CSVGSGGVTEAFF

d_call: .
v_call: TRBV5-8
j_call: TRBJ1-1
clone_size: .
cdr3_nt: TGTGCCAGCAGCTTGGCCCAGGGTGAAGCTTTCTTT
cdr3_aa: CASSLAQGEAFF

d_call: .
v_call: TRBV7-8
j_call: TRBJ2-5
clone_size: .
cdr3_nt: TGTGCCAGCAGCCTACAAGAGACCCAGTACTTC
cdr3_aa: CASSLQETQYF

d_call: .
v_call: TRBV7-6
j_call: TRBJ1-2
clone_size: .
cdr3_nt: TGTGCCAGCAGCTTAGGGCAGGGAGGTGACTATGGCTACACCTTC
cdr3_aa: CASSLGQGGDYGYTF